Shown below are 20 T cell receptor beta chains from a single sample sequenced in a study of OX40 agonist ivuxolimab in advanced cancers. This table comes from immunoSEQ multiplex PCR, and its TCRdb copy is limited to in-frame clones, with some not included. This table holds tens of thousands of clones, around 80% found once. Specimen: CD4+ or CD8+ T cells sorted from blood, collected in a trial of the OX40 agonist ivuxolimab. Source of these receptors: an adult with an advanced solid tumor such as melanoma, head and neck, liver or kidney cancer.

The chain links TRBV5-1 to TRBJ2-5; no clear D gene. The V gene's germline CDR1 is SGHRS and CDR2 YFSETQ. The CDR3 runs to 11 residues. Trimming took off 1 base at V and 5 bases at J, with 3 bases between the two ends. In DNA, the CDR3 is TGCGCCAGCAGCTTGAGGGAGACCCAGTACTTC. Translation gives CASSLRETQYF. Filled out from reference TRBV5-1 and TRBJ2-5, the complete variable domain reads KAGVTQTPRYLIKTRGQQVTLSCSPISGHRSVSWYQQTPGQGLQFLFEYFSETQRNKGNFPGRFSGRQFSNSRSEMNVSTLELGDSALYLCASSLRETQYFGPGTRLLVL.

This chain links TRBV6-5 with TRBJ2-5; 8 nucleotides agree with TRBD2. TRBJ2-7 matches the DNA end more closely, so the J call is doubtful. CDR3 length equals 14 residues. Germline V gene lookup returns CDR1 MNHEY and CDR2 SVGAGI. The DNA for the CDR3 is TGTGCCATTCCCAAGCGGGAGCAGCTAAACGAGCAGTACTTC. This gives the protein CAIPKREQLNEQYF.

The V gene is TRBV4-3, the J gene TRBJ1-2; 8 nucleotides agree with TRBD1. CDR3 length: 16 residues. Germline CDR1 is LGHNA and CDR2 is YSLEER. The V segment lost 1 base and the J segment 3 bases; nucleotides outside the gene matches: 7. DNA of the CDR3: TGCGCCAGCAGCCAAGGGACAGGGCGGATGGACTATGGCTACACCTTC. As protein: CASSQGTGRMDYGYTF.

The V call is TRBV20-1, the J call TRBJ1-2, with a tentative D call TRBD1 (5 bases). Germline lookup yields CDR1 DFQATT and CDR2 SNEGSKA (reference sequence). The length of the CDR3 is 11 residues. V lost 6 bases and J 7 bases, leaving 12 bases between the germline ends. The CDR3 reads CSARGVVGYTF. CDR3 sequence (DNA): TGCAGTGCGCGGGGCGTTGTTGGCTACACCTTC.

The CDR3 region has the DNA TGTGCCAGCTCACCATCGGACAGGAACACCGGGGAGCTGTTTTTT. This encodes CASSPSDRNTGELFF. The rearrangement joins TRBV18 to TRBJ2-2; perhaps TRBD1 as D (6 bases). This CDR3 has 15 residues. Trimming stripped 2 bases from V and 1 base from J, with 8 bases between. CDR1 KGHSH and CDR2 LQKENI come from the germline V gene.

CDR3 coding DNA: TGTGCCAGCAGCTTTCGACCGCAATCGGGTGAAAAACTGTTTTTT. Amino acids: CASSFRPQSGEKLFF. The V call is TRBV5-6, the J call TRBJ1-4; the D is unclear. CDR1 is SGHDT, CDR2 YYEEEE, per germline. The V end was cut by 2 bases, the J end by 7 bases, with 15 bases between. This CDR3 has 15 amino acids. The whole variable domain, filled in from reference TRBV5-6 and TRBJ1-4, reads DAGVTQSPTHLIKTRGQQVTLRCSPKSGHDTVSWYQQALGQGPQFIFQYYEEEERQRGNFPDRFSGHQFPNYSSELNVNALLLGDSALYLCASSFRPQSGEKLFFGSGTQLSVL.

The V call is TRBV6-1, the J call TRBJ1-1; 11 bases map to TRBD1. The CDR3 is 15 residues long. Unmatched junction bases numbered 4, after V lost 2 bases and J lost 5 bases. The germline V gene has CDR1 MNHNS and CDR2 SASEGT. The CDR3 here is CASSEPGQGGTEAFF. The CDR3 DNA is TGTGCCAGCAGTGAACCGGGACAGGGGGGTACTGAAGCTTTCTTT.

This chain uses TRBV5-1 with TRBJ2-1, with D possibly being TRBD2 (5 bases). The CDR3 length is 15 residues. Trimming pared 0 bases from V and 7 bases from J, leaving 14 bases between. The germline V gene encodes CDR1 SGHRS and CDR2 YFSETQ. The CDR3 region has the DNA TGCGCCAGCAGCTTGGAAGGGTATGGAGGTAATGAGCAGTTCTTC. This sequence encodes CASSLEGYGGNEQFF.

This chain uses TRBV4-2 with TRBJ1-6; a possible D gene is TRBD1 (6 bases). Trimming cost V 0 bases and J 5 bases, with 11 bases left between them. This CDR3 has 16 amino acids. In germline, CDR1 is LGHNA, CDR2 YNFKEQ. CDR3 nucleotides: TGTGCCAGCAGCCAAGATCTAGCAGGGGATAATTCACCCCTCCACTTT. It yields the protein CASSQDLAGDNSPLHF.

Regarding this clone: At one end, the junction sequence differs from germline, possibly due to a read error. V is TRBV7-7 and J is TRBJ1-3; D is possibly TRBD1 (6 bases). CDR3 size: 15 residues. Germline V gene sequence: CDR1 SSHAT, CDR2 FNYEAQ (reference sequence). The CDR3 coding sequence is TGTGCTAGCAGCTTAGGGGGGACAACTGGAAACACCATATATTTT. Translated, it gives CASSLGGTTGNTIYF.

V is TRBV5-1 and J is TRBJ2-5; 10 bases align to TRBD1. Germline trimming cut 0 bases from V and 3 bases from J; bases unmatched to any gene: 2. The CDR3 is 15 residues long. CDR1 and CDR2 (germline): SGHRS, YFSETQ. The CDR3 here is CASSLVGTGEETQYF. The CDR3 nucleotides are TGCGCCAGCAGCTTGGTAGGGACAGGGGAAGAGACCCAGTACTTC.

This clone is a singleton in its sample. This chain joins TRBV29-1 and TRBJ2-1; D could derive from TRBD1 or TRBD2 (5 bases each). V was trimmed by 3 bases and J by 0 bases, leaving 6 bases between them. CDR3 length: 13 residues. Germline V gene data show CDR1 as SQVTM and CDR2 as ANQGSEA. The CDR3 DNA reads TGCAGCGTTGATGGGACCTCCTACAATGAGCAGTTCTTC. Amino acid sequence: CSVDGTSYNEQFF.

The chain uses TRBV9 and TRBJ2-7, with D possibly TRBD2 on 6 matching bases. Trimming stripped 0 bases from V and 2 bases from J, with 9 bases between. Germline CDR1 SGDLS, CDR2 YYNGEE. The CDR3 is 14 amino acids. The CDR3 spells CASSVAWGAYEQYF. CDR3 nucleotide sequence: TGTGCCAGCAGCGTAGCCTGGGGGGCCTACGAGCAGTACTTC. Supplemented by reference TRBV9 and TRBJ2-7, the full variable domain reads DSGVTQTPKHLITATGQRVTLRCSPRSGDLSVYWYQQSLDQGLQFLIQYYNGEERAKGNILERFSAQQFPDLHSELNLSSLELGDSALYFCASSVAWGAYEQYFGPGTRLTVT.

CDR3 sequence: CASSQLSGRYEQFF. The CDR3 DNA is TGTGCCAGCAGCCAACTTAGCGGGAGATATGAGCAGTTCTTC. The chain is built from TRBV4-2 and TRBJ2-1, with 9 bases lining up with TRBD2. Germline trimming cut 2 bases from V and 8 bases from J; bases unmatched to any gene: 4. The CDR3 runs to 14 residues. Germline V gene data show CDR1 as LGHNA and CDR2 as YNFKEQ.

As concerns this clone: Other DNA sequences in this specimen translate into the identical CDR3. V is TRBV7-2 and J is TRBJ2-7; either TRBD1 or TRBD2 may supply D (5 bases each). Trimming removed 5 bases at V and 2 bases at J, with 25 bases between. Per germline, CDR1 SGHTA and CDR2 FQGNSA. The CDR3 has 18 amino acids. The CDR3 DNA is TGTGCCAGCAGCAAGGACAACGGTCAGCGGAGGCGAACCTACGAGCAGTACTTC. This translates into CASSKDNGQRRRTYEQYF.

V and J are TRBV30 and TRBJ2-3, with a possible D match to TRBD2 (6 bases). Looked up from germline, CDR1 is GTSNPN and CDR2 is SVGIG (reference sequence). The CDR3 is made up of 14 amino acids. V was clipped by 8 bases and J by 4 bases, with 19 bases between them. CDR3 sequence reads: CAGSQGGMADTQYF. For the CDR3, the DNA is TGTGCCGGAAGCCAGGGCGGGATGGCAGATACGCAGTATTTT. Complete variable domain (other parts from reference TRBV30 and TRBJ2-3): SQTIHQWPATLVQPVGSPLSLECTVEGTSNPNLYWYRQAAGRGLQLLFYSVGIGQISSEVPQNLSASRPQDRQFILSSKKLLLSDSGFYLCAGSQGGMADTQYFGPGTRLTVL.

The chain recombines TRBV6-5 with TRBJ2-5; D is undetermined. V lost 7 bases to trimming and J lost 5 bases, with 8 bases between them. This CDR3 region has 11 residues. CDR1 and CDR2 from the germline V gene are MNHEY and SVGAGI. The CDR3 DNA reads as TGTGCCAGCACCCTCCTGGAGACCCAGTACTTC. It encodes CASTLLETQYF.

The V call is TRBV27, the J call TRBJ2-2; D might be TRBD1 (6 bases). Trimming shortened V by 5 bases and J by 6 bases, and 10 bases separated the two germline ends. CDR1 is MNHEY, CDR2 SMNVEV, per germline (reference sequence). The CDR3 extends over 13 amino acids. CDR3 DNA: TGTGCCAGCAGTCTTGGACAGCCCGGGGAGCTGTTTTTT. Its protein product is CASSLGQPGELFF.

The V and J genes are TRBV18 and TRBJ1-1; D is uncertain. The CDR3 extends over 14 amino acids. Trimming removed 2 bases from V and 4 bases from J, with 11 bases in between. CDR1 is KGHSH and CDR2 is LQKENI in the germline V gene. CDR3 protein: CASSPDTGGTEAFF. In DNA, the CDR3 is TGTGCCAGCTCACCAGACACGGGCGGCACTGAAGCTTTCTTT.

The CDR3 nucleotides are TGTGCCAGCAGCTTAGACCAATCCGGGGCCAACGTCCTGACTTTC. Translating it yields CASSLDQSGANVLTF. The chain carries TRBV7-9 and TRBJ2-6, with unresolved D. Germline V gives CDR1 SEHNR, CDR2 FQNEAQ (reference sequence). V was clipped by 1 base and J by 4 bases, with 8 bases between them. There are 15 residues in the CDR3.